Below are 6 T cell receptor beta chains sequenced from a single sample in a study of cytomegalovirus exposure and HLA in healthy donors. The primer mix had 60 Vbeta and 13 Jbeta primers. Data came from immunoSEQ multiplex PCR; TCRdb stores just in-frame clones and leaves some out. The sample consists of over 100,000 clones, 74% of them appearing once. Sequenced input: PBMCs. Receptor source: a man aged 30-40 years in good health and CMV-seropositive.

CDR3 in amino acids: CASSLALREERATQYF. For the CDR3, the DNA is TGTGCCAGCAGCTTAGCGCTCCGGGAGGAAAGGGCGACCCAGTACTTC. The rearrangement uses TRBV7-9 and TRBJ2-5, with 7 positions matching TRBD2. Germline V gene sequence: CDR1 SEHNR, CDR2 FQNEAQ (reference sequence). The CDR3 contains 16 residues. V lost 0 bases to trimming and J lost 7 bases; unmatched junction nucleotides: 11.

V is TRBV28 and J is TRBJ1-2, with D unresolved. CDR3 length: 13 amino acids. Germline loops: CDR1 MDHEN, CDR2 SYDVKM. The V gene lost 4 bases and the J gene lost 9 bases, with 15 bases spanning the gap. In DNA, the CDR3 is TGTGCCAGCAGTTCACGGGGTGGTATGAGCTACACCTTC. Its translation is CASSSRGGMSYTF.

CDR3 loop: CASSLAGQGADTQYF. The DNA of the CDR3 is TGCGCCAGCAGCTTGGCTGGACAGGGGGCAGATACGCAGTATTTT. The chain is built from TRBV5-1 and TRBJ2-3; TRBD1 matches at 10 bases. V was clipped by 0 bases and J by 4 bases; unmatched bases: 2. Germline CDR1 reads SGHRS; CDR2 reads YFSETQ. The CDR3 totals 15 residues.

This clone was seen more than once but under ten times. The chain uses TRBV7-9 and TRBJ1-4; TRBD1 aligns across 8 bases. In germline, CDR1 is SEHNR, CDR2 FQNEAQ (reference sequence). V lost 5 bases, J lost 3 bases, and 14 bases stayed unmatched. The CDR3 extends over 18 amino acids. For the CDR3, the DNA is TGTGCCAGCAGCGCGGACAGGGAGGGTGTGAGGCCTAATGAAAAACTGTTTTTT. It encodes CASSADREGVRPNEKLFF.

The sample holds a few counts of this clone. The V gene is TRBV7-9, the J gene TRBJ1-3; D gene uncertain. Germline CDR1 is SEHNR and CDR2 is FQNEAQ (reference sequence). The CDR3 covers 16 residues. Trimming took 1 base from V and 2 from J, leaving 12 bases between them. This CDR3 is CASSLVGAGPGNTIYF. The CDR3 DNA sequence: TGTGCCAGCAGCTTAGTCGGAGCGGGCCCTGGAAACACCATATATTTT.

This rearrangement joins TRBV10-1 to TRBJ2-2, with TRBD1 as a possible D gene (5 bases). Trimming stripped 9 bases from V and 1 base from J, with 12 bases between. The CDR3 consists of 14 residues. In germline, CDR1 is WNHNN, CDR2 SYGVQD (reference sequence). Here the CDR3 reads CASRQSLNTGELFF. The CDR3 DNA reads as TGCGCCAGTCGACAGTCACTGAACACCGGGGAGCTGTTTTTT.